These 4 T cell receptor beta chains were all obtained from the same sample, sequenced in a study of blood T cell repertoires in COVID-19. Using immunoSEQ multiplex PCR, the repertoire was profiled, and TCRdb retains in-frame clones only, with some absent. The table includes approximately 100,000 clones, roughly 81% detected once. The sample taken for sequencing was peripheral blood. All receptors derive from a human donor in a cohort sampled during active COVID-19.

The CDR3 region is CASSEARWESGNIQYF. The CDR3 DNA follows: TGTGCCAGCAGTGAAGCCCGGTGGGAGTCGGGAAACATTCAGTACTTC. The chain recombines TRBV6-1 with TRBJ2-4; TRBD2 is a possible D gene (5 bases). CDR3 length: 16 amino acids. Germline V gene sequence: CDR1 MNHNS, CDR2 SASEGT. The V and J ends lost 0 bases and 6 bases respectively, with 15 bases between them.

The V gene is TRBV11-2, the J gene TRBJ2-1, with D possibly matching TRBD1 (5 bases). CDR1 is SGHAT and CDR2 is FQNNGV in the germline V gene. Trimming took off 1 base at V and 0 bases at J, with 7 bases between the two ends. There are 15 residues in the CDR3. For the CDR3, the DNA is TGTGCCAGCAGCTTAGCAGGGAACTCCTACAATGAGCAGTTCTTC. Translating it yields CASSLAGNSYNEQFF.

The CDR3, as DNA: TGTGCCAGCAGCCAAGAGTTGGGGCAGGGTACCTACGAGCAGTACTTC. It codes for CASSQELGQGTYEQYF. The chain links TRBV4-2 to TRBJ2-7; possibly TRBD1 for D (5 bases). CDR1 LGHNA and CDR2 YNFKEQ come from the germline V gene. The length of the CDR3 is 16 residues. The V end lost 0 bases, the J end lost 2 bases, and 14 bases lay between the germline ends.

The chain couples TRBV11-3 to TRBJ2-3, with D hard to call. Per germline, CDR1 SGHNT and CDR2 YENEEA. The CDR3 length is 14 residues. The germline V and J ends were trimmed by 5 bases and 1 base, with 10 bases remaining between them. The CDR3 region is CASSLTSGTDTQYF. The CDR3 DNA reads TGTGCCAGCAGCCTCACCAGCGGCACAGATACGCAGTATTTT.